This entry lists 20 T cell receptor beta chains sequenced from one sample in a study of vaccination effects on CD4 cells after COVID-19. Profiling relied on immunoSEQ multiplex PCR, and the TCRdb table lists in-frame clones only, not all of them. The data show under 80,000 clones, about 80% seen once. Antigen-specific CD4+ T cells were first expanded with viral peptide pools by the ViraFEST assay and only then sequenced. Around day 10 of culture, CD4+ T cells were separated out. Everyone in the study got two shots of either the BNT162b2 or mRNA-1273 vaccine. Their antigens remain unidentified. The starting material was CD4+ T cells from PBMCs cultured with HCoV-OC43 spike peptides, obtained after COVID-19 vaccination. Subset indicated: HCoV-OC43 spike overlapping peptide pool stimulation. These receptors originate from a human donor who received a COVID-19 vaccine.

Written as DNA, the CDR3 is TGTGCCACCAGTGATTTCAGGGGAATTGGCGGGGAGCTGTTTTTT. Amino acids: CATSDFRGIGGELFF. The chain links TRBV24-1 to TRBJ2-2; maybe TRBD1 (6 bases). The CDR3 has 15 amino acids. Per germline, CDR1 KGHDR and CDR2 SFDVKD. Trimming removed 1 base from V and 7 bases from J, with 12 bases in between.

The chain has TRBV6-5 and TRBJ2-1; 15 nucleotides align to TRBD2. CDR1 is MNHEY and CDR2 is SVGAGI in the germline V gene. The CDR3 contains 14 residues. Germline trimming cut 10 bases from V and 7 bases from J; bases unmatched to any gene: 5. The CDR3 region has the DNA TGTGCCACCGGGACTAGCGGGGGGTGGAATGAGCAGTTCTTC. Amino acids: CATGTSGGWNEQFF.

This clone was counted between two and nine times. The rearrangement uses TRBV7-3 and TRBJ2-1, with D perhaps TRBD1 (5 bases). Between the trimmed V and J ends, which lost 1 base and 4 bases, there was a span of 8 bases. Looked up from germline, CDR1 is SGHTA and CDR2 is FQGTGA. This CDR3 region has 14 residues. CDR3 nucleotide sequence: TGTGCCAGCAGCTTAAGGGCAGGGTACAATGAGCAGTTCTTC. It specifies CASSLRAGYNEQFF.

The J gene is TRBJ2-7, the V gene TRBV6-1; 7 nucleotides agree with TRBD1. The CDR3 length is 13 residues. Germline V gene data show CDR1 as MNHNS and CDR2 as SASEGT. V trimming: 2 bases; J trimming: 6 bases; junction bases outside the gene matches: 4. CDR3 region: CASSERQGTEQYV. CDR3 bases: TGTGCCAGCAGTGAACGACAGGGAACCGAGCAGTACGTC.

The chain uses TRBV4-1 and TRBJ1-1; tentative D call: TRBD1 (6 bases). The V gene's germline CDR1 is MGHRA and CDR2 YSYEKL. Trimming removed 2 bases from V and 5 bases from J, with 6 bases in between. The CDR3 contains 12 residues. CDR3 residues: CASSQQGTEAFF. The CDR3, as DNA: TGCGCCAGCAGCCAACAGGGGACTGAAGCTTTCTTT.

This clone was observed a few times. The chain recombines TRBV27 with TRBJ1-6; D is possibly TRBD1 (6 bases). The CDR3 contains 15 residues. The germline V gene encodes CDR1 MNHEY and CDR2 SMNVEV (reference sequence). Trimming left V 8 bases short and J 8 bases short, with 19 bases between. The CDR3 DNA is TGTGCCAGCGCTGAGCGGGGGCCTGTCGATTCACCCCTCCACTTT. Amino acid sequence: CASAERGPVDSPLHF.

The rearrangement uses TRBV18 and TRBJ2-7, with D perhaps matching TRBD1 or TRBD2 (5 bases each). The germline CDR1 and CDR2 sequences are KGHSH and LQKENI. The CDR3 spans 14 residues. Trimming shortened V by 4 bases and J by 1 base, and 11 bases separated the two germline ends. The CDR3 region has the DNA TGTGCCAGCTCACTCGGGACGGGGTCCTACGAGCAGTACGTC. It specifies CASSLGTGSYEQYV.

This sequence joins TRBV19 and TRBJ2-5; a possible D gene is TRBD2 (6 bases). Germline lookup yields CDR1 LNHDA and CDR2 SQIVND (reference sequence). V shed 1 base and J shed 4 bases, with 10 bases lying between them. This CDR3 contains 14 residues. This CDR3 is CASSIAGVRETQYF. CDR3 DNA sequence: TGTGCCAGTAGTATAGCGGGGGTTAGAGAGACCCAGTACTTC.

This clone occurred a few times. This rearrangement joins TRBV7-9 to TRBJ1-3, with unresolved D. V was trimmed by 6 bases and J by 0 bases, leaving 9 bases between them. This CDR3 has 14 residues. Germline CDR1 is SEHNR and CDR2 is FQNEAQ (reference sequence). The CDR3 loop reads CASSPGLSGNTIYF. As DNA, the CDR3 is TGTGCCAGCAGTCCGGGCCTCTCTGGAAACACCATATATTTT.

V is TRBV19 and J is TRBJ1-6; TRBD1 agrees at 9 bases. In germline, CDR1 is LNHDA, CDR2 SQIVND (reference sequence). The CDR3 runs to 14 residues. V shed 4 bases and J 10 bases; nucleotides not matched to a gene: 5. CDR3 DNA sequence: TGTGCCAGTAGTACCGGACAGGGGAGATCACCCCTCCACTTT. Protein product: CASSTGQGRSPLHF.

The rearrangement uses TRBV5-1 and TRBJ2-1; TRBD1 matches 8 bases. Germline values: CDR1 SGHRS, CDR2 YFSETQ. The junction had 4 bases not matched to a gene; V was cut back by 2 bases and J by 0 bases. The CDR3 loop spans 16 amino acids. The CDR3 sequence: CASSFDRGLSYNEQFF. CDR3 DNA: TGCGCCAGCAGCTTTGACAGGGGACTCTCCTACAATGAGCAGTTCTTC. The whole variable domain, remainder taken from reference TRBV5-1 and TRBJ2-1, is KAGVTQTPRYLIKTRGQQVTLSCSPISGHRSVSWYQQTPGQGLQFLFEYFSETQRNKGNFPGRFSGRQFSNSRSEMNVSTLELGDSALYLCASSFDRGLSYNEQFFGPGTRLTVL.

The chain combines TRBV10-3 with TRBJ2-2; 7 bases are shared with TRBD1. Losses at the gene ends were 7 bases for V and 5 bases for J; bases not matched to a gene: 4. The CDR3 loop spans 13 amino acids. CDR1 ENHRY and CDR2 SYGVKD come from the germline V gene. The CDR3 DNA follows: TGTGCCATCACCACACAGGGGACCGGGGAGCTGTTTTTT. It translates to CAITTQGTGELFF.

In its sample, this clone was seen a few times. The chain carries TRBV14 and TRBJ1-2; possibly TRBD1 for D (5 bases). The CDR3 length is 19 residues. V was cut by 9 bases and J by 3 bases, with 32 bases left in between. Germline assignment: CDR1 SGHDN and CDR2 FVKESK. Here the CDR3 DNA reads TGTGCCAGGGGCGAAGGTTCCTTGCGAGCAGGGAGGGATGACTATGGCTACACCTTC. Residues: CARGEGSLRAGRDDYGYTF. The whole variable domain, filled in from reference TRBV14 and TRBJ1-2, reads EAGVTQFPSHSVIEKGQTVTLRCDPISGHDNLYWYRRVMGKEIKFLLHFVKESKQDESGMPNNRFLAERTGGTYSTLKVQPAELEDSGVYFCARGEGSLRAGRDDYGYTFGSGTRLTVV.

This rearrangement joins TRBV4-3 to TRBJ2-6; D remains ambiguous. The V end was cut by 1 base, the J end by 3 bases, with 7 bases between. Per germline, CDR1 LGHNA and CDR2 YSLEER. The CDR3 contains 15 residues. The CDR3 DNA reads as TGCGCCAGCAGCCAAGTGGGTAGTGGGGCCAACGTCCTGACTTTC. Protein: CASSQVGSGANVLTF.

The chain employs TRBV10-3 and TRBJ2-6; no reliable D call. CDR3 length: 13 residues. V lost 8 bases and J 4 bases, leaving 9 bases between the germline ends. CDR1 and CDR2 from the germline V gene are ENHRY and SYGVKD. The CDR3 bases are TGTGCCATCTTAGGGATGGGGGCCAACGTCCTGACTTTC. It translates to CAILGMGANVLTF.

In this sample, this clone turned up a few times. The J gene is TRBJ1-5, the V gene TRBV19; tentatively, D is TRBD1 (6 bases). The CDR3 has 16 residues. Looked up from germline, CDR1 is LNHDA and CDR2 is SQIVND (reference sequence). V lost 5 bases, J lost 2 bases, and 16 bases lay in between. For the CDR3, the DNA is TGTGCCAGTAGTCAAGGACAGCCGGCGGGCAATCAGCCCCAGCATTTT. As protein: CASSQGQPAGNQPQHF.

The rearrangement uses TRBV19 and TRBJ2-1; 9 nucleotides align to TRBD2. Germline V lookup: CDR1 LNHDA, CDR2 SQIVND (reference sequence). The CDR3 covers 14 residues. V gave up 8 bases and J gave up 8 bases; unmatched junction bases: 10. The chain's CDR3 is CASLSAGGPYEQFF. DNA for the CDR3: TGTGCCAGTCTGTCGGCGGGGGGGCCTTATGAGCAGTTCTTC.

The chain links TRBV14 to TRBJ2-6; D is unclear. Germline V lookup: CDR1 SGHDN, CDR2 FVKESK. Between the trimmed V and J ends, which lost 1 base and 0 bases, there was a span of 10 bases. The CDR3 sequence is 17 residues long. Here the CDR3 DNA reads TGTGCCAGCAGCCAAGGAGTCAGAAACTCTGGGGCCAACGTCCTGACTTTC. Protein: CASSQGVRNSGANVLTF.

The chain is built from TRBV6-5 and TRBJ1-1; D gene uncertain. Deletions cut 7 bases from V and 6 bases from J, with 21 bases between. Germline-derived CDR1 and CDR2 are MNHEY and SVGAGI. The CDR3 is made up of 15 amino acids. The CDR3 DNA reads TGTGCCAGCAACTTGGGCGGGTCCAATAGGGCTGAAGCTTTCTTT. This translates into CASNLGGSNRAEAFF.

J is TRBJ2-1 and V is TRBV9, with 10 bases that match TRBD2. Germline V lookup: CDR1 SGDLS, CDR2 YYNGEE. Trimming at V came to 0 bases and at J to 5 bases, leaving 2 bases not matched to a gene. This CDR3 has 15 residues. The CDR3 loop reads CASSVGSGGDNEQFF. CDR3 coding DNA: TGTGCCAGCAGCGTAGGGAGCGGGGGGGACAATGAGCAGTTCTTC.